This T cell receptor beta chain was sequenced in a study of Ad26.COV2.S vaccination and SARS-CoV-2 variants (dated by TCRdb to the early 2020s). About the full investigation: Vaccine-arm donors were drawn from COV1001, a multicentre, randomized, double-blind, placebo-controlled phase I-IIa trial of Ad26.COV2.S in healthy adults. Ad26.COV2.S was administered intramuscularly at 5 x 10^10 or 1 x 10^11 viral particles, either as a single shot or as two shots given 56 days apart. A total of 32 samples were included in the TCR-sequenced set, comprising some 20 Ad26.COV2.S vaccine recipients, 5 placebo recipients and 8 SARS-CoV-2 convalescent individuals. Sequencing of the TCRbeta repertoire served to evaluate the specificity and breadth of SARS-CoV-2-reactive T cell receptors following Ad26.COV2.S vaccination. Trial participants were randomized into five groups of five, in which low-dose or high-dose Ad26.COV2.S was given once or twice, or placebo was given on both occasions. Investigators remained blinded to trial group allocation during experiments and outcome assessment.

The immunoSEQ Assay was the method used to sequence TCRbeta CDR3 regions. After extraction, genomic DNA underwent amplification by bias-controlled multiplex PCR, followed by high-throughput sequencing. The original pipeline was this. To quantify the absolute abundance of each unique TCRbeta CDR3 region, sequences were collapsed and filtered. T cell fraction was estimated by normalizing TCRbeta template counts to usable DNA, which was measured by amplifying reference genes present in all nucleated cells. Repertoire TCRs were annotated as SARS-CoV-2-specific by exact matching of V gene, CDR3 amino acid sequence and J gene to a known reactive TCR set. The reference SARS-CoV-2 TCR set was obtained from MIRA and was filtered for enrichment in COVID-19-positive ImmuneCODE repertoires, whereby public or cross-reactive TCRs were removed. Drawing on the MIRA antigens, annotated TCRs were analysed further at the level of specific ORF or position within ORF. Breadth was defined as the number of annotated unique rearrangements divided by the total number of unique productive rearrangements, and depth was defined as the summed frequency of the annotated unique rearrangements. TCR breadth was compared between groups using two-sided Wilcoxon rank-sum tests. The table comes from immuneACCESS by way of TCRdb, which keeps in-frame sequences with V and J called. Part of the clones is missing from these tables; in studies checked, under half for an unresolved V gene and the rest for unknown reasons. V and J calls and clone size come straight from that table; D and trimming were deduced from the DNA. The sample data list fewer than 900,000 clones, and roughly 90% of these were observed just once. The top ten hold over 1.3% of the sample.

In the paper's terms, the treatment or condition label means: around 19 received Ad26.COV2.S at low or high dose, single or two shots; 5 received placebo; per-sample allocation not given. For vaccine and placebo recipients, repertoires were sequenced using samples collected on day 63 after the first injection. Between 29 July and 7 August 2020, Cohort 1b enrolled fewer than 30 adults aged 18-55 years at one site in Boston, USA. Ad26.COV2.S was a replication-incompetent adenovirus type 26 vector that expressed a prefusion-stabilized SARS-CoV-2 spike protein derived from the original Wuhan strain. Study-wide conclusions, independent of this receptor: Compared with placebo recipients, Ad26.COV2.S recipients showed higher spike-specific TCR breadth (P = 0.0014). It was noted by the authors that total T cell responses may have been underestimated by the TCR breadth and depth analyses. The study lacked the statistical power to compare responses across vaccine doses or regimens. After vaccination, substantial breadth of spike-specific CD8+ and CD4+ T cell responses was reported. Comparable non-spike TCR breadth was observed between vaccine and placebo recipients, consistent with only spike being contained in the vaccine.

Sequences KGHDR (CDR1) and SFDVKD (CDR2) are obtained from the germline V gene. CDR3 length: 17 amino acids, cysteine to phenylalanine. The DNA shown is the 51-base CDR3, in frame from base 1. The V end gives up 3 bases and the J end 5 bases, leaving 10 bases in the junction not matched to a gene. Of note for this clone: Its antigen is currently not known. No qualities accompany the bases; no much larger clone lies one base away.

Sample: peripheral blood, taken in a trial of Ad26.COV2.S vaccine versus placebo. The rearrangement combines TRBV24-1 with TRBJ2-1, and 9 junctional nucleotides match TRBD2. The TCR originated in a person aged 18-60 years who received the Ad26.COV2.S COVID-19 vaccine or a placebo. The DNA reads TGTGCCACCAGTGATCCCCCCGGGGCGGGAGGGAACAATGAGCAGTTCTTC. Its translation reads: CATSDPPGAGGNNEQFF.